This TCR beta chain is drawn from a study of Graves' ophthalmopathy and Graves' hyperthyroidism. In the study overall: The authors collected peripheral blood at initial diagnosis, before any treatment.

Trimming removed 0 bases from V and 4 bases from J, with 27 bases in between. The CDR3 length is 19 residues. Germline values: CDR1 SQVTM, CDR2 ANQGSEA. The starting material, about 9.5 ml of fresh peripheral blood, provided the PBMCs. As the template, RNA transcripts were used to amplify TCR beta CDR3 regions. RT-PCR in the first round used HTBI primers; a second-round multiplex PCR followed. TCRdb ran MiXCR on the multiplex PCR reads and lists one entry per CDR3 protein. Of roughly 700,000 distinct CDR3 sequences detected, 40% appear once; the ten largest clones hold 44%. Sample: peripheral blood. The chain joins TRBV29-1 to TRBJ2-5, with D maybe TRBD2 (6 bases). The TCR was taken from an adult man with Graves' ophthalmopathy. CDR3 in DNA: TGCAGCGTTGAAGAGGCGGCGCCGGGTGGAACCGGGGGTAGAGAGACCCAGTACTTC. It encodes CSVEEAAPGGTGGRETQYF.